This T cell receptor (beta chain) was captured in a study of cytomegalovirus exposure and HLA in healthy donors. Primers: 60 Vbeta forward and 13 Jbeta reverse. TCRdb's table, derived via immunoSEQ multiplex PCR, lists solely in-frame clones and lacks some. The repertoire holds 150,000 to 200,000 clones, with about four fifths as singletons. The sequence derives from a female donor in good health and CMV-seronegative. The sequencing input was PBMCs.

CDR3 coding DNA: TGTGCCAGCAGTCCCGGGACAGGGATGTCTGGCCGGAACAATGAGCAGTTCTTC. As protein: CASSPGTGMSGRNNEQFF. The rearrangement joins TRBV28 to TRBJ2-1, with 9 bases aligning to TRBD1. V lost 5 bases, J lost 5 bases, and 16 bases stayed unmatched. This CDR3 is 18 amino acids long. Germline-derived CDR1 and CDR2 are MDHEN and SYDVKM.